The 4 T cell receptor beta chains presented below share a single source sample, sequenced in a study of monozygotic twins with inflammatory bowel disease. From its re-call of the 5' RACE reads, TCRdb lists each CDR3 protein once, without DNA. Its listing shows some 330,000 distinct CDR3 sequences. Sequenced sample: blood. These TCRs come from a human donor with ulcerative colitis or Crohn's disease, or a healthy co-twin of an affected twin (not recorded which).

The CDR3: CASSPPLRDRLHNEQFF. V usage is TRBV3-1 and J usage is TRBJ2-1; TCRdb returns TRBD1, unconfirmable since there is no DNA. Germline V CDR1 and CDR2: LGHDT, YNNKEL (reference sequence). The CDR3 sequence is 17 residues long.

The rearrangement uses TRBV5-1 and TRBJ2-6; TCRdb returns TRBD1, unconfirmable since there is no DNA. The CDR3 spans 16 residues. Germline V gene data show CDR1 as SGHRS and CDR2 as YFSETQ. The CDR3 protein is CASSPGQGGGANVLTF.

The gene calls are TRBV7-2 and TRBJ1-6. The CDR3 is 17 amino acids. Germline V gene data show CDR1 as SGHTA and CDR2 as FQGNSA. The CDR3 spells CASSLQSTTGINSPLHF. Full variable domain (remainder filled in from reference TRBV7-2 and TRBJ1-6): GAGVSQSPSNKVTEKGKDVELRCDPISGHTALYWYRQSLGQGLEFLIYFQGNSAPDKSGLPSDRFSAERTGGSVSTLTIQRTQQEDSAVYLCASSLQSTTGINSPLHFGNGTRLTVT.

The chain recombines TRBV15 with TRBJ2-1; TCRdb lists TRBD1, though no DNA is available to test this call. CDR1 and CDR2 (germline): LNHNV, YYDKDF (reference sequence). This CDR3 is 15 amino acids long. This chain's CDR3 is CATSSGPGGHNEQFF.